One and the same sample provided the 31 T cell receptor delta chains below, sequenced in a study of gamma-delta T cells after stem cell transplantation. TCRdb repeated clone calling on the RT-PCR reads with CATT. In the table there are over 2,000 delta-chain clones, under 20% of which are singletons. Material for sequencing was gamma-delta T cells. These TCRs come from a human donor. It is not recorded whose cells these are; they may come from a transplant donor.

The gene calls are TRDV1 and TRDJ1, with TRDD2 identical over 7 bases. CDR1 is TSWWSYY and CDR2 is QGS in the germline V gene. The CDR3 has 12 residues. The V and J ends lost 4 bases and 7 bases, in that order; junction bases with no gene match: 3. CDR3 sequence: CALGGLPRKLIF. For the CDR3, the DNA is TGTGCTCTTGGGGGCCTTCCTCGTAAACTCATCTTT.

This clone occurred a few times. The chain combines TRDV1 with TRDJ1, with 10 positions matching TRDD3. CDR3 length: 22 residues. V gave up 0 bases and J gave up 1 base; unmatched junction bases: 20. Looked up from germline, CDR1 is TSWWSYY and CDR2 is QGS. In DNA, the CDR3 is TGTGCTCTTGGGGAACTAGTTGTAGACTATTTGTGGGGGATACTCAGCACCGATAAACTCATCTTT. It encodes CALGELVVDYLWGILSTDKLIF.

This clone was detected only a few times. The chain couples TRDV1 to TRDJ1; D gene unclear. Germline V gene sequence: CDR1 TSWWSYY, CDR2 QGS. The CDR3 length is 16 residues. V was trimmed by 5 bases and J by 0 bases, leaving 16 bases between them. The CDR3, as DNA: TGTGCTCTTGGGCCCCGTAGGGGCCCAAACACCGATAAACTCATCTTT. Translation: CALGPRRGPNTDKLIF.

The CDR3 region has the DNA TGTGCCTGTGACACCCTGTTGGGGGATGCATACACCGATAAACTCATCTTT. Translated: CACDTLLGDAYTDKLIF. This sequence joins TRDV2 and TRDJ1; 8 bases agree with TRDD3. CDR1 is GEAIGNYY and CDR2 is EKD in the germline V gene. This CDR3 has 17 residues. V shed 0 bases and J 0 bases; nucleotides not matched to a gene: 8.

This clone turned up a few times. The V call is TRDV2, the J call TRDJ3, with D perhaps matching TRDD3 (5 bases). The germline V and J ends were trimmed by 2 bases and 2 bases, with 33 bases remaining between them. CDR1 and CDR2 (germline): GEAIGNYY, EKD. The CDR3 totals 24 residues. The CDR3 sequence is CACDNIKDQSGDPRGAWDTRQMFF. DNA of the CDR3: TGTGCCTGTGACAACATCAAAGATCAAAGCGGGGACCCCCGAGGAGCCTGGGACACCCGACAGATGTTTTTC.

Only a few counts were recorded for this clone. The chain carries TRDV1 and TRDJ1; D gene ambiguous. Germline assignment: CDR1 TSWWSYY and CDR2 QGS. The V end was cut by 6 bases, the J end by 4 bases, with 15 bases between. This CDR3 region has 14 residues. CDR3 DNA: TGTGCTCTTGGTGCCGCGTTGTTCTTCGATAAACTCATCTTT. It specifies CALGAALFFDKLIF.

The J gene is TRDJ1, the V gene TRDV2; the match to TRDD3 covers 9 bases. Looked up from germline, CDR1 is GEAIGNYY and CDR2 is EKD. V trimming: 2 bases; J trimming: 2 bases; junction bases outside the gene matches: 23. This CDR3 comprises 21 residues. The chain's CDR3 is CACDIVPTGSQRLGETDKLIF. The CDR3 DNA follows: TGTGCCTGTGACATCGTTCCCACAGGGAGCCAACGACTGGGGGAGACCGATAAACTCATCTTT.

This clone was seen more than once but under ten times. This sequence joins TRDV2 and TRDJ1, with 11 bases identical to TRDD3. This CDR3 is built from 23 residues. From germline, CDR1 is GEAIGNYY and CDR2 EKD. With 8 bases clipped from V and 0 bases from J, the junction kept 31 bases outside the gene matches. This CDR3 reads CAFMAPLRMLYWGISPYTDKLIF. CDR3 nucleotides: TGTGCCTTTATGGCGCCTTTACGTATGCTGTACTGGGGGATAAGCCCGTACACCGATAAACTCATCTTT.

This clone showed up just a few times. Since a far larger clone is one base different, this is likely a read error. Other DNA sequences within the sample encode an identical CDR3. The chain has TRDV3 and TRDJ1; D is perhaps TRDD3 (7 bases). The CDR3 runs 26 residues. Deletions cut 4 bases from V and 3 bases from J, with 54 bases between. CDR1 and CDR2 from the germline V gene are TVYSNPD and GDNSRS (reference sequence). The CDR3 nucleotides are TGTGCCTCCTCGGGATGGAATGGCCTTCCCCAGTCCCTTACTGGGGAGATACGCTGGTGCGCCGATAAACTCATCTTT. It yields the protein CASSGWNGLPQSLTGEIRWCADKLIF.

The chain employs TRDV1 and TRDJ1; the match to TRDD3 covers 11 bases. V dropped 2 bases and J dropped 1; count of bases not matched to a gene: 24. Germline CDR1 reads TSWWSYY; CDR2 reads QGS. The CDR3 has 23 residues. For the CDR3, the DNA is TGTGCTCTTGGGGAAATTATTCCTGGGTCGTCTTACTGGGGGATAAGGCTCACCGATAAACTCATCTTT. Its protein is CALGEIIPGSSYWGIRLTDKLIF.

This chain uses TRDV1 with TRDJ1; D tentatively reads TRDD2 or TRDD3 (9 bases each). Trimming shortened V by 0 bases and J by 1 base, and 51 bases separated the two germline ends. Per germline, CDR1 TSWWSYY and CDR2 QGS. The CDR3 sequence is 29 residues long. The CDR3 coding sequence is TGTGCTCTTGGGGAACTCGTAGATGCCTTCCTACTCGCTCCACCGCTCCGACCGTACTGGGGGACCCTCACCGATAAACTCATCTTT. It yields the protein CALGELVDAFLLAPPLRPYWGTLTDKLIF.

This clone was seen only a few times. The same CDR3 also results from other DNA sequences found in this sample. This sequence joins TRDV1 and TRDJ1; 13 bases map to TRDD3. Germline V CDR1 and CDR2: TSWWSYY, QGS. The CDR3 loop spans 24 amino acids. V shed 0 bases and J 5 bases; nucleotides not matched to a gene: 27. CDR3 amino acids: CALGELFDSGLLYWGIRGEDKLIF. The CDR3 DNA is TGTGCTCTTGGGGAACTTTTCGATAGCGGCCTACTGTACTGGGGGATACGTGGGGAAGATAAACTCATCTTT.

This clone is medium-sized within its sample. The sample has other DNA sequences that encode this CDR3 too. V and J are TRDV2 and TRDJ1; 7 bases map to TRDD3. Germline trimming cut 0 bases from V and 0 bases from J; bases unmatched to any gene: 15. This CDR3 has 19 residues. Germline CDR1 is GEAIGNYY and CDR2 is EKD. The CDR3 sequence is CACDTPVVLGTPYTDKLIF. CDR3 bases: TGTGCCTGTGACACCCCAGTTGTACTGGGGACACCGTACACCGATAAACTCATCTTT.

This clone was recorded a few times. This may come from a read error, since a much larger clone is one base off. Other DNA sequences within the sample encode an identical CDR3. The genes are TRDV1 and TRDJ1; 8 positions match TRDD3. The length of the CDR3 is 25 residues. Germline V gene sequence: CDR1 TSWWSYY, CDR2 QGS. The trim removed 1 base at V and 5 bases at J, leaving 36 bases unmatched. The CDR3 here is CALGERTLSTLFGLLGVIRGDKLIF. The CDR3 DNA follows: TGTGCTCTTGGGGAACGAACTCTCTCCACCCTCTTCGGCCTACTGGGGGTTATAAGGGGAGATAAACTCATCTTT.

This clone has a handful of counts. The chain links TRDV1 to TRDJ2, with TRDD3 identical over 13 bases. Trimming removed 0 bases from V and 0 bases from J; junction bases left unmatched: 7. Germline lookup yields CDR1 TSWWSYY and CDR2 QGS. The CDR3 consists of 20 residues. CDR3 loop: CALGELPDWGIRTLTAQLFF. CDR3 DNA: TGTGCTCTTGGGGAACTGCCTGACTGGGGGATACGTACTTTGACAGCACAACTCTTCTTT.

This clone is medium-sized (0.01 to 0.1%). The V and J genes are TRDV1 and TRDJ1; D perhaps matches TRDD3 (6 bases). Germline assignment: CDR1 TSWWSYY and CDR2 QGS. Trimming stripped 4 bases from V and 8 bases from J, with 20 bases between. The CDR3 is 15 amino acids. CDR3 DNA: TGTGCTCTTGGGGGGTTATCTTCTTACTGGGACAAACTCATCTTT. It specifies CALGGLSSYWDKLIF.

This clone was counted a few times. A junction boundary mismatches the germline segment, possibly from a read error. The same CDR3 can be traced to other DNA sequences in this sample. This chain links TRDV2 with TRDJ1, with 10 bases aligning to TRDD3. This CDR3 is 17 amino acids long. CDR1 is GEAIGNYY, CDR2 EKD, per germline. The CDR3 reads CACDSLLGDLSTDKLIF. CDR3 nucleotides: TGTGCCTGTGACTCACTACTGGGGGATCTAAGCACCGATAAACTCATCTTC.

This chain links TRDV1 with TRDJ1; 8 nucleotides line up with TRDD3. Losses at the gene ends were 5 bases for V and 0 bases for J; bases not matched to a gene: 26. Looked up from germline, CDR1 is TSWWSYY and CDR2 is QGS. The CDR3 has 22 amino acids. The CDR3: CALGPRIWILGIHKPNTDKLIF. DNA for the CDR3: TGTGCTCTTGGGCCCCGAATATGGATCTTGGGGATACACAAACCGAACACCGATAAACTCATCTTT.

This clone was observed a handful of times. The CDR3, as DNA: TGTGCCTGTGACACCGTTCGAGGTGGGGGTCCTCACACCGATAAACTCATCTTT. Translated, it gives CACDTVRGGGPHTDKLIF. The rearrangement uses TRDV2 and TRDJ1; TRDD3 might be the D (6 bases). The CDR3 is made up of 18 amino acids. Looked up from germline, CDR1 is GEAIGNYY and CDR2 is EKD. V lost 0 bases and J 0 bases, leaving 19 bases between the germline ends.

A remark on this clone: This sequence may be a read error, since a much larger clone differs from it by one base. The identical CDR3 is also encoded by other nucleotide sequences in the sample. The chain has TRDV1 and TRDJ1; 7 positions agree with TRDD2. The germline gives CDR1 TSWWSYY, CDR2 QGS. The V segment lost 3 bases and the J segment 0 bases; nucleotides outside the gene matches: 25. The CDR3 has 22 amino acids. CDR3: CALGDPPSPLPLPPIYTDKLIF. The CDR3 DNA is TGTGCTCTTGGGGATCCCCCCTCTCCTCTACCCCTTCCTCCAATTTACACCGATAAACTCATCTTT.

The J gene is TRDJ1, the V gene TRAV29/DV5; TRDD3 matches 11 bases. The CDR3 sequence is 19 residues long. V dropped 0 bases and J dropped 3; count of bases not matched to a gene: 16. In germline, CDR1 is NSMFDY, CDR2 ISSIKDK. The CDR3 nucleotides are TGTGCAGCAAGCGCTGGCAACCCTGGGGGATACTGGGCTGCCGATAAACTCATCTTT. Encoded protein: CAASAGNPGGYWAADKLIF. The full variable domain, completed using reference TRAV29/DV5 and TRDJ1, is DQQVKQNSPSLSVQEGRISILNCDYTNSMFDYFLWYKKYPAEGPTFLISISSIKDKNEDGRFTVFLNKSAKHLSLHIVPSQPGDSAVYFCAASAGNPGGYWAADKLIFGKGTRVTVEP.

Notes on this clone: The identical CDR3 is also encoded by other nucleotide sequences in the sample. The chain employs TRDV1 and TRDJ1; possibly TRDD3 for D (6 bases). V was clipped by 4 bases and J by 10 bases, with 22 bases between them. Per the germline V gene, CDR1 is TSWWSYY and CDR2 is QGS. This CDR3 contains 15 residues. The CDR3 protein is CALGALSSGGSGLIF. For the CDR3, the DNA is TGTGCTCTTGGGGCTCTCAGCAGTGGGGGGTCAGGACTCATCTTT.

This clone has more than one count but fewer than ten. The chain recombines TRDV2 with TRDJ1; TRDD3 agrees at 8 bases. Germline trimming cut 1 base from V and 7 bases from J; bases unmatched to any gene: 16. Germline V gene sequence: CDR1 GEAIGNYY, CDR2 EKD. There are 17 residues in the CDR3. The DNA for the CDR3 is TGTGCCTGTGACACTTTACTGGGGGCTCCCCGAGGTAGTAAACTCATCTTT. Amino acid sequence: CACDTLLGAPRGSKLIF.

V is TRDV2 and J is TRDJ1; 10 nucleotides agree with TRDD3. The V and J ends lost 2 bases and 7 bases, in that order; junction bases with no gene match: 30. The CDR3 sequence is 22 residues long. Per germline, CDR1 GEAIGNYY and CDR2 EKD. The DNA of the CDR3 is TGTGCCTGTGACATGGCCCCTTTAAGTACTGGGGGATGGTCCGGGGTAGACGGTAAACTCATCTTT. Its protein is CACDMAPLSTGGWSGVDGKLIF.

The rearrangement uses TRDV2 and TRDJ1, with TRDD3 matching over 8 bases. CDR1 is GEAIGNYY, CDR2 EKD, per germline. V was pared by 3 bases and J by 0 bases, with 32 bases of the junction left unmatched. This CDR3 contains 24 residues. CDR3 DNA: TGTGCCTGTGACTCCCGTTTCTCATCTTACCTCCTTTGGGGGATCAACGCGTACACCGATAAACTCATCTTT. The encoded protein is CACDSRFSSYLLWGINAYTDKLIF.

On this clone itself: The junction and the germline gene differ at one end; a read error may be behind it. The rearrangement links TRDV2 to TRDJ1, with D tentatively TRDD3 (6 bases). This CDR3 is 20 amino acids long. Germline V gene sequence: CDR1 GEAIGNYY, CDR2 EKD. The CDR3 nucleotides read TGTGCCTGTGACACCGTTCGGGTCCCGAAGGGGGACGCGTACACCGATACACTCATCTTT. The encoded protein is CACDTVRVPKGDAYTDTLIF.

The CDR3 DNA reads TGTGCTCTTGGGACATCACCCTTCCTACGGTTCGGTGGGGGGCCACACACCGATAAACTCATCTTT. It is translated as CALGTSPFLRFGGGPHTDKLIF. The J gene is TRDJ1, the V gene TRDV1; TRDD2 matches 9 bases. V gave up 5 bases and J gave up 0 bases; unmatched junction bases: 25. The V gene's germline CDR1 is TSWWSYY and CDR2 QGS. The CDR3 sequence is 22 residues long.

The chain recombines TRDV2 with TRDJ1, with 8 bases lining up with TRDD3. V dropped 0 bases and J dropped 0; count of bases not matched to a gene: 11. This CDR3 has 18 amino acids. The germline CDR1 and CDR2 sequences are GEAIGNYY and EKD. The CDR3 is CACDTVVLAGGHTDKLIF. The CDR3 region has the DNA TGTGCCTGTGACACCGTTGTTCTCGCTGGGGGACACACCGATAAACTCATCTTT.

In nucleotides, the CDR3 is TGTGCTCTTGGGGAACTAGGCATCCTACTCAAGTACTGGGGGGGGTACACCGATAAACTCATCTTT. It specifies CALGELGILLKYWGGYTDKLIF. J is TRDJ1 and V is TRDV1, with 8 bases lining up with TRDD3. The CDR3 is 22 amino acids. Germline-derived CDR1 and CDR2 are TSWWSYY and QGS. After removal of 0 bases from V and 0 bases from J, the junction contained 21 bases not matched to a gene.

This clone was seen a handful of times. The gene calls are TRDV1 and TRDJ1; 9 nucleotides align to TRDD3. Looked up from germline, CDR1 is TSWWSYY and CDR2 is QGS. CDR3 length: 21 amino acids. The V segment lost 1 base and the J segment 0 bases; nucleotides outside the gene matches: 18. The CDR3 sequence: CALGEPVVLYWGNLYTDKLIF. DNA of the CDR3: TGTGCTCTTGGGGAACCGGTCGTCTTGTACTGGGGGAACCTGTACACCGATAAACTCATCTTT.

This chain joins TRDV1 and TRDJ1, with 7 bases aligning to TRDD3. Germline assignment: CDR1 TSWWSYY and CDR2 QGS. V lost 5 bases and J lost 0; bases outside the gene matches: 42. The CDR3 spans 27 residues. The CDR3 coding sequence is TGTGCTCTTGGGAACTCTGTCGGGATGAATCGGTTCCTGACTCTCTGGGGGCCCTCCGCGTACACCGATAAACTCATCTTT. This gives the protein CALGNSVGMNRFLTLWGPSAYTDKLIF.